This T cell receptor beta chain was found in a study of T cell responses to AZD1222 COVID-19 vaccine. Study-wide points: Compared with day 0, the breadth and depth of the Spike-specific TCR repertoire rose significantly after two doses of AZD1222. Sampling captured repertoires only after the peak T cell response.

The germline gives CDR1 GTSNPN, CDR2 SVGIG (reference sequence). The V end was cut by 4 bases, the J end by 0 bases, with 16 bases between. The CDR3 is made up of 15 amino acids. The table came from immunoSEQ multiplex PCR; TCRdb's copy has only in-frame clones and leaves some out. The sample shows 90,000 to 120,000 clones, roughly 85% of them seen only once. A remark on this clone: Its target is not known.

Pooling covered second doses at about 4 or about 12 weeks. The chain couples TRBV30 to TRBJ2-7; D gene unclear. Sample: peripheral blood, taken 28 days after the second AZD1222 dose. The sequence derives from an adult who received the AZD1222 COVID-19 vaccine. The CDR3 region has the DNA TGTGCCTGGACACCGGGCCCCACGAGCTCCTACGAGCAGTACTTC. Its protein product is CAWTPGPTSSYEQYF.